This T cell receptor beta chain was recorded in a study of blood T cell repertoires in COVID-19. Background on the study: Specimens from acute and convalescent COVID-19 originated in the United States, Italy and Spain.

The germline V and J ends were trimmed by 6 bases and 3 bases, with 6 bases remaining between them. The germline V gene encodes CDR1 MDHEN and CDR2 SYDVKM. CDR3 length: 12 residues. In the original analysis: The authors estimated nucleated cell counts from reference gene primer amplification. Profiling relied on immunoSEQ multiplex PCR, and the TCRdb table lists in-frame clones only, not all of them. V, J and clone size derive from that table, while D and trimming were established from the DNA sequence. The sample includes 200,000 or so clones, approximately 90% of them seen just once. The sequence derives from a woman aged 40 to 50 who had recovered from COVID-19. V is TRBV28 and J is TRBJ2-4; D gene uncertain. Sequencing was performed on peripheral blood. In nucleotides, the CDR3 is TGTGCCAGCAGGCCAGACAAAAACATTCAGTACTTC. Translated: CASRPDKNIQYF.